One and the same sample provided the 6 T cell receptor beta chains below, sequenced in a study of T cell responses to AZD1222 COVID-19 vaccine. The protocol was immunoSEQ multiplex PCR, while the TCRdb copy is restricted to in-frame clones and leaves out a portion. The repertoire holds about 110,000 clones, with just over 85% as singletons. Sequenced here: peripheral blood, sampled on day 0 of AZD1222 vaccination. These receptors all stem from an adult in good health.

The chain combines TRBV12-3 or TRBV12-4 with TRBJ2-5; no reliable D call. This CDR3 region has 12 residues. The ends were cut back, 6 bases at V and 6 bases at J, with 11 bases in the middle. CDR3 DNA: TGTGCCAGCAGCTCGAACGCCAAGACCCAGTACTTC. Amino acids: CASSSNAKTQYF.

V gene TRBV2 combines with J gene TRBJ1-4; D possibly corresponds to TRBD1 (5 bases). CDR1 SNHLY and CDR2 FYNNEI come from the germline V gene. Trimming pared 10 bases from V and 2 bases from J, leaving 17 bases between. This CDR3 region has 15 residues. CDR3 in amino acids: CANERGRGTNEKLFF. The CDR3 nucleotides are TGTGCCAACGAAAGGGGACGGGGCACTAATGAAAAACTGTTTTTT.

The V and J genes are TRBV11-2 and TRBJ1-3; 12 nucleotides match TRBD1. The germline gives CDR1 SGHAT, CDR2 FQNNGV. With 6 bases clipped from V and 3 bases from J, the junction kept 6 bases outside the gene matches. This CDR3 contains 16 residues. CDR3 DNA sequence: TGTGCCAGCAGACCCGGGACAGGGGGCTTTGGAAACACCATATATTTT. Residues: CASRPGTGGFGNTIYF.

The chain links TRBV29-1 to TRBJ2-7, with D perhaps matching TRBD2 (6 bases). V dropped 1 base and J dropped 2 bases, with 9 bases sitting between them. Germline CDR1 reads SQVTM; CDR2 reads ANQGSEA. The CDR3 is 13 residues long. As DNA, the CDR3 is TGCAGCGTTGAAGTTGGGGGGACCTACGAGCAGTACTTC. As protein: CSVEVGGTYEQYF.

The chain carries TRBV30 and TRBJ1-2, with 7 bases identical to TRBD1. CDR1 GTSNPN and CDR2 SVGIG come from the germline V gene (reference sequence). V gave up 6 bases and J gave up 5 bases; unmatched junction bases: 9. The CDR3 runs 13 residues. CDR3 protein: CACPDPGQYGYTF. CDR3 nucleotides: TGTGCCTGCCCGGATCCGGGACAGTATGGCTACACCTTC.

The chain has TRBV18 and TRBJ1-4; 9 nucleotides line up with TRBD1. The CDR3 is made up of 17 amino acids. With V trimmed by 4 bases and J by 3 bases, 9 bases remained unmatched. Germline CDR1 and CDR2: KGHSH and LQKENI. CDR3 coding DNA: TGTGCCAGCTCACTACAGGGGGCCACCGGTTCTAATGAAAAACTGTTTTTT. This codes for CASSLQGATGSNEKLFF.